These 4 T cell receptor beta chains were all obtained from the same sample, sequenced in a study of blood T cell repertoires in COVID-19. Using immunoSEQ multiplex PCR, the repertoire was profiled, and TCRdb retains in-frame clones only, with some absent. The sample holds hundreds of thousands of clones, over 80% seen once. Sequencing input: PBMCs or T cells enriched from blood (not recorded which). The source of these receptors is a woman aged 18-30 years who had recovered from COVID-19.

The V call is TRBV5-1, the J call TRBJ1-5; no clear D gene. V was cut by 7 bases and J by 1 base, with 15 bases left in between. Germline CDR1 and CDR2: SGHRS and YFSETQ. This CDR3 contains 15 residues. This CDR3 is CASPREGESNQPQHF. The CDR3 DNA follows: TGCGCCAGCCCCCGGGAGGGCGAAAGCAATCAGCCCCAGCATTTT.

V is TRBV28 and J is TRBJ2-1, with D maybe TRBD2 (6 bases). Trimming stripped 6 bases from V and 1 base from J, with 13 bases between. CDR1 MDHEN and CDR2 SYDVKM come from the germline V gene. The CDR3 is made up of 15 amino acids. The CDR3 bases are TGTGCCAGCAGACCACGGGAGATATCCTACAATGAGCAGTTCTTC. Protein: CASRPREISYNEQFF.

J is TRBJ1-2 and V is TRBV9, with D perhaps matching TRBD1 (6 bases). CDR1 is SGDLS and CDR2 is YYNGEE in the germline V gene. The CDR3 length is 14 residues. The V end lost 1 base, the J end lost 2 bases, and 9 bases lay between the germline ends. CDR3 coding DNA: TGTGCCAGCAGCGTAAGGACAGAGAACTATGGCTACACCTTC. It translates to CASSVRTENYGYTF.

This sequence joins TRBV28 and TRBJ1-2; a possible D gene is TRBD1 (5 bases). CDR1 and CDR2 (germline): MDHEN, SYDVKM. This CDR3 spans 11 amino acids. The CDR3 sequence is CVAGRVIGYTF. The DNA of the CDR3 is TGTGTCGCGGGACGGGTAATAGGCTACACCTTC.